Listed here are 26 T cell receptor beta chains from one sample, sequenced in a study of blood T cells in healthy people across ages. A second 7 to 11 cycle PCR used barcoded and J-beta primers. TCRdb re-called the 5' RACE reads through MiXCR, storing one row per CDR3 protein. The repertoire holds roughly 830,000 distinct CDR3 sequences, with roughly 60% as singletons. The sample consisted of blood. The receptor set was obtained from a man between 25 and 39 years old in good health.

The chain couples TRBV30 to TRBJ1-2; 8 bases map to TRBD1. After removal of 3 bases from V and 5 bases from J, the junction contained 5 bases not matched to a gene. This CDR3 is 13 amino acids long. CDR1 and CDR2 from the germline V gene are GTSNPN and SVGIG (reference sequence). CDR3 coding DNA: TGTGCCTGGAGGACCGGGACAGGATATGGCTACACCTTC. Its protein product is CAWRTGTGYGYTF.

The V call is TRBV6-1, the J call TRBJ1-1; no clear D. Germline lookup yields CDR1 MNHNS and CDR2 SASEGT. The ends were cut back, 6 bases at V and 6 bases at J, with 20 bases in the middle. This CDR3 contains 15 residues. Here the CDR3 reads CASSLFIRGSAEAFF. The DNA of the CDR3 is TGTGCCAGCAGCCTATTTATCCGGGGTTCAGCTGAAGCTTTCTTT.

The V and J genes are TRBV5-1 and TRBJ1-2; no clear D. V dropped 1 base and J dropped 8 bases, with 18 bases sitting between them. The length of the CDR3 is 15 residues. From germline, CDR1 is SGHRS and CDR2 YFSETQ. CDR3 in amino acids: CASSLSSRTPRGYTF. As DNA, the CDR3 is TGCGCCAGCAGCTTGAGTTCCAGGACCCCCCGGGGCTACACCTTC.

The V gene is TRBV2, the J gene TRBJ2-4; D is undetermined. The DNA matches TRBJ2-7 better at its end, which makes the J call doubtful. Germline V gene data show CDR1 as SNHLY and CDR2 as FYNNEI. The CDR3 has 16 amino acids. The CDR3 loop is CASSEALPGTPYEQYF. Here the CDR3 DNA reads TGTGCCAGCAGTGAAGCGCTTCCAGGTACCCCTTACGAGCAGTACTTC.

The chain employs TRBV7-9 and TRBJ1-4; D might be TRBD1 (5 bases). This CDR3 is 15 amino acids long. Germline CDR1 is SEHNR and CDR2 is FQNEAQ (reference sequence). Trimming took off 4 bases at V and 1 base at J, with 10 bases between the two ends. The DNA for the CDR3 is TGTGCCAGCAGCTCTGCGGGGGGAACTAATGAAAAACTGTTTTTT. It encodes CASSSAGGTNEKLFF.

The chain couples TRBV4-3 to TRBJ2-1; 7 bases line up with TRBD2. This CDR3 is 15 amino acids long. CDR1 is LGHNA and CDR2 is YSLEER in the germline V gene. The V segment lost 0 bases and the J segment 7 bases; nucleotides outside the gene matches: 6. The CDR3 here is CASSQDSPAGNEQFF. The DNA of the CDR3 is TGCGCCAGCAGCCAAGATTCCCCAGCGGGGAATGAGCAGTTCTTC.

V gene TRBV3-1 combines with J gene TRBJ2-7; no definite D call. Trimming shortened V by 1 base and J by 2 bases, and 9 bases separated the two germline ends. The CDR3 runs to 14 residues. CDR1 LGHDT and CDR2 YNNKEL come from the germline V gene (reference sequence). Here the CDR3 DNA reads TGTGCCAGCAGCCAAGTAACGGTTACCTACGAGCAGTACTTC. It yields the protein CASSQVTVTYEQYF.

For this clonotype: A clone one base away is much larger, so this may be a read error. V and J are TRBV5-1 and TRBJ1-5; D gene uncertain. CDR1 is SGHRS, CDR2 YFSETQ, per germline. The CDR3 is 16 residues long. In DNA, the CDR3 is TGCGCCAGCCGCTTGGGTGGAGGCGCGGGCAATCAGCCCCAGCATTTT. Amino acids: CASRLGGGAGNQPQHF.

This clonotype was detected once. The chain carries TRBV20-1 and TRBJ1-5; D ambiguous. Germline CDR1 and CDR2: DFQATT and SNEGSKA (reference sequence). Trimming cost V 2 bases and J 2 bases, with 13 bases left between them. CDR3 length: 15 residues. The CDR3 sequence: CSARSATWGNQPQHF. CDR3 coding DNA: TGCAGTGCTAGATCGGCTACATGGGGCAATCAGCCCCAGCATTTT.

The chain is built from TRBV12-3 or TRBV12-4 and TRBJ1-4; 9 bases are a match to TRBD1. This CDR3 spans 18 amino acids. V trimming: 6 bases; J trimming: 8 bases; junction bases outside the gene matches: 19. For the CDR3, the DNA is TGTGCCAGCAGGGGTAGGGGCGACCGGGACAGGGTAGGGGAAAAACTGTTTTTT. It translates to CASRGRGDRDRVGEKLFF.

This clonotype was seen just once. Here the CDR3 reads CSATPAGGLVGEQFF. The CDR3 DNA reads as TGCAGTGCTACCCCAGCGGGGGGGCTGGTAGGTGAGCAGTTCTTC. The chain has TRBV20-1 and TRBJ2-1, with TRBD2 matching 10 bases. V lost 4 bases to trimming and J lost 9 bases; unmatched junction nucleotides: 12. The CDR3 totals 15 residues. Germline V gene data show CDR1 as DFQATT and CDR2 as SNEGSKA (reference sequence).

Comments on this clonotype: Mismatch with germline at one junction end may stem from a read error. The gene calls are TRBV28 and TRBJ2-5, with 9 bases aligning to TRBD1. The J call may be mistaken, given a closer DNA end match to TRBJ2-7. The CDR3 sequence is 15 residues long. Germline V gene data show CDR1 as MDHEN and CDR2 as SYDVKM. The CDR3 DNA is TGTGCCAGCAGCTTATACACGGGACAGGGATACGAGCAGTACTTC. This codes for CASSLYTGQGYEQYF.

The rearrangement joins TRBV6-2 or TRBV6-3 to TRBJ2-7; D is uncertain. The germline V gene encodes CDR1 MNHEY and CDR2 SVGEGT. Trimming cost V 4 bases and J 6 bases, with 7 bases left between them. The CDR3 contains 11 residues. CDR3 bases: TGTGCCAGCAGTTGGTTCACCGAGCAGTACTTC. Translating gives CASSWFTEQYF.

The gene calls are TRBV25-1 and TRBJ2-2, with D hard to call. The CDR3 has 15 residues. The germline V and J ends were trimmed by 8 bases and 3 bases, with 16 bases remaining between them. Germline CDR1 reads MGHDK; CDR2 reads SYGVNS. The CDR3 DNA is TGTGCCAGCCCTGACGGCCGTAGGGACACCGGGGAGCTGTTTTTT. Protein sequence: CASPDGRRDTGELFF.

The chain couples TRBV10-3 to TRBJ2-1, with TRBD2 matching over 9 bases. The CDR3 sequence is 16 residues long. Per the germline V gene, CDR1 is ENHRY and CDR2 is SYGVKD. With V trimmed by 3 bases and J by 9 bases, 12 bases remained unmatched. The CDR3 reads CAISDRVAGGQSEQFF. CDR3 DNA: TGTGCCATCAGTGACCGGGTGGCGGGGGGGCAAAGTGAGCAGTTCTTC.

As DNA, the CDR3 is TGTGCCAGCAGCCCAGGACAGGGAAGGACCTACAATGAGCAGTTCTTC. Amino acids: CASSPGQGRTYNEQFF. The chain joins TRBV7-9 to TRBJ2-1, with TRBD1 matching over 8 bases. V shed 5 bases, J shed 2 bases, and the junction held 8 bases outside the gene matches. The CDR3 has 16 amino acids. Germline assignment: CDR1 SEHNR and CDR2 FQNEAQ (reference sequence).

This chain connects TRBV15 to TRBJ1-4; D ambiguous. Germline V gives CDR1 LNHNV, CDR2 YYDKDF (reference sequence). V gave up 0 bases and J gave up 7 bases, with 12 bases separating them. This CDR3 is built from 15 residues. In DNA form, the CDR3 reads TGTGCCACCAGCAGAGACGGGAACCCTACTGAAAAACTGTTTTTT. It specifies CATSRDGNPTEKLFF.

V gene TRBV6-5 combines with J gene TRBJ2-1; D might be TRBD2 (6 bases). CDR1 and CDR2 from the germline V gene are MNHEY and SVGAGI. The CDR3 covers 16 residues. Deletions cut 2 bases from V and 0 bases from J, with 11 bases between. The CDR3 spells CASSYGTPSSYNEQFF. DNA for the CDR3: TGTGCCAGCAGTTACGGGACTCCGAGCTCCTACAATGAGCAGTTCTTC.

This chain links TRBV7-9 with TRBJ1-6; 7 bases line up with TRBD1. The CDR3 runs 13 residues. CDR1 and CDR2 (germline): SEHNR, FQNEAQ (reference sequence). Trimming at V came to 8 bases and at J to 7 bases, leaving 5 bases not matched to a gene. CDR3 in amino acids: CASRGQANSPLHF. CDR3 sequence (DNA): TGTGCCAGCCGCGGACAGGCCAATTCACCCCTCCACTTT.

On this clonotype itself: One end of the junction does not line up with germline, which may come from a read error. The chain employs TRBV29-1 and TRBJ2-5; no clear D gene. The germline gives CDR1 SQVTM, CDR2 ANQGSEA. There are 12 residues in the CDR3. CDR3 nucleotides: TGCGGCGTTGATGTAGACTTCGAGACCCAGTACTTC. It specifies CGVDVDFETQYF.

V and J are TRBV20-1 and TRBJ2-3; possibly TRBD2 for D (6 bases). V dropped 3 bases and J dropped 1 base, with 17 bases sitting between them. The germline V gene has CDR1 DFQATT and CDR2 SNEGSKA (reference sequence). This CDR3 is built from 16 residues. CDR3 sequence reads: CSASGTPEARTDTQYF. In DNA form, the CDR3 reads TGCAGTGCTAGTGGGACTCCGGAGGCTCGCACAGATACGCAGTATTTT.

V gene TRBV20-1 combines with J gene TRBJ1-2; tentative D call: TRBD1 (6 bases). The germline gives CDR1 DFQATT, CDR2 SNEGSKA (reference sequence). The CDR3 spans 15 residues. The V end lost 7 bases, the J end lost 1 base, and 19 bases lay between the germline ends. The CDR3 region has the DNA TGCAGTGTCAGAGGGGCCCGGGACATTAACTATGGCTACACCTTC. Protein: CSVRGARDINYGYTF.

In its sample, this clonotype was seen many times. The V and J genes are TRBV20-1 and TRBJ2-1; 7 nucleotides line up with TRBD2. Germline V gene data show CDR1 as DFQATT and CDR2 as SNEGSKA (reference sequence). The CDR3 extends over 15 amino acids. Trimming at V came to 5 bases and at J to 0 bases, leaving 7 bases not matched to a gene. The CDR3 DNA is TGCAGTGCTGAGAGAAGCGGGGTCTCCTACAATGAGCAGTTCTTC. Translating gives CSAERSGVSYNEQFF.

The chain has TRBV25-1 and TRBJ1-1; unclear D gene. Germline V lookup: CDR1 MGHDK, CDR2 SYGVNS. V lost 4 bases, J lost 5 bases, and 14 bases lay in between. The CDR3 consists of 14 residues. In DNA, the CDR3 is TGTGCCAGCAGTGTTGGGGTCCTGGCGACTGAAGCTTTCTTT. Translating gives CASSVGVLATEAFF.

CDR3 bases: TGCGCCAGCAGCCAAGATCATGGGCTGAGGAACTACAATGAGCAGTTCTTC. Translating it yields CASSQDHGLRNYNEQFF. The genes are TRBV4-1 and TRBJ2-1; D uncertain. Germline V gives CDR1 MGHRA, CDR2 YSYEKL. V was clipped by 0 bases and J by 3 bases, with 15 bases between them. The CDR3 is made up of 17 amino acids.

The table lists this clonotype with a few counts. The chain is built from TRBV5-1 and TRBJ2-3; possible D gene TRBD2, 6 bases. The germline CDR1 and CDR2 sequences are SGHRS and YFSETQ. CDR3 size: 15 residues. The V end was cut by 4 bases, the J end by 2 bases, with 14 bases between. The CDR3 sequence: CASSPAGPNTDTQYF. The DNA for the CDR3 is TGCGCCAGCAGCCCAGCGGGTCCGAACACAGATACGCAGTATTTT. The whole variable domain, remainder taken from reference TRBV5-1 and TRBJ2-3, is KAGVTQTPRYLIKTRGQQVTLSCSPISGHRSVSWYQQTPGQGLQFLFEYFSETQRNKGNFPGRFSGRQFSNSRSEMNVSTLELGDSALYLCASSPAGPNTDTQYFGPGTRLTVL.